This TCR beta chain was sequenced during a study of glioma-infiltrating T cells after dendritic cell vaccination. Study at large: Glioblastoma patients came from Phase I and II dendritic cell vaccination trials. The study, taken as a whole, reports: Higher TCR clonality did not directly relate to longer survival.

This clone was detected only once. As yet, its antigen is unknown. The repertoire was sequenced with immunoSEQ multiplex PCR; TCRdb's copy has only in-frame clones and lacks some. The top ten clones hold 2.5% to 3% of a sample with fewer than 30,000 clones, roughly 86% of them seen once. The time point here: after dendritic cell vaccination, including at tumor progression/relapse. Fresh-frozen tumor tissue and more than two years of survival data were available for all. All glioblastoma patients lacked an isocitrate dehydrogenase mutation. The germline V and J ends were trimmed by 1 base and 7 bases, with 10 bases remaining between them. Looked up from germline, CDR1 is LNHDA and CDR2 is SQIVND (reference sequence). The CDR3 runs 13 residues.

The specimen was blood, collected after dendritic cell vaccination. The receptor was isolated from a human donor with glioblastoma. The rearrangement joins TRBV19 to TRBJ1-2; D is uncertain. CDR3 in amino acids: CASSIARSRGYTF. The CDR3 coding sequence is TGTGCCAGTAGTATAGCCAGGTCCCGTGGCTACACCTTC.